This TCR beta chain was observed in a study of OX40 agonist ivuxolimab in advanced cancers. In regard to this clone: Its antigen is not identified.

TCRdb's copy holds only in-frame clones and misses some; the assay was immunoSEQ multiplex PCR. This sample has roughly 70,000 clones, with around 89% found just once. V lost 7 bases and J lost 6; bases outside the gene matches: 2. Germline-derived CDR1 and CDR2 are DFQATT and SNEGSKA (reference sequence). There are 11 residues in the CDR3. Findings and limits, study-wide: Antigen specificity was not determined for the expanded peripheral T cells.

The source of this sequence is an adult with an advanced solid tumor such as melanoma, head and neck, liver or kidney cancer. The genes are TRBV20-1 and TRBJ2-1, with TRBD2 matching over 8 bases. This sample comprised CD4+ or CD8+ T cells sorted from blood, obtained in a trial of the OX40 agonist ivuxolimab. This CDR3 reads CSVSGTNEQFF. CDR3 coding DNA: TGCAGTGTTAGCGGGACCAATGAGCAGTTCTTC.